This T cell receptor beta chain was recorded in a study of T cells in women clearing cervical HPV infection. Study-level points and caveats: TRBV6-7 relative abundance averaged roughly 0.099% in cases and 0.15% to 0.2% in controls. T-cell numbers per sample were unknown and may explain richness differences. CIN3+ cases had significantly higher TCR repertoire richness than controls, but evenness did not differ.

The CDR3 sequence is 15 residues long. CDR1 is SNHLY, CDR2 FYNNEI, per germline. Trimming removed 5 bases from V and 6 bases from J; junction bases left unmatched: 9. About this clone itself: Antigen: not known. The CDR3 goes on 3 residues after the read ends, and that part is filled in from the germline J gene.

The data were produced by immunoSEQ multiplex PCR, yet TCRdb's version contains in-frame clones alone and is incomplete. This sample's clone table lists 30,000 to 50,000 clones. The TCR comes from a woman aged 18-70 years with a cervical HPV16 infection that either progressed to CIN3+ or cleared (not recorded which). The chain links TRBV2 to TRBJ2-3; 9 bases line up with TRBD2. Sequencing was performed on blood buffy coat. The CDR3 DNA, read in part, is TGTGCCAGCAGTCTAGAGCGGGGGGCCGGGGATACG. It is translated as CASSLERGAGDT. The entire CDR3 protein is CASSLERGAGDTQYF.